Shown below are 29 T cell receptor beta chains from a single sample sequenced in a study of T cell responses to AZD1222 COVID-19 vaccine. Sequencing used immunoSEQ multiplex PCR; TCRdb keeps in-frame clones, though not all of them. The sample yields 95,000 to 150,000 clones, around 92% seen once. This material consisted of peripheral blood, taken on day 0 of AZD1222 vaccination. Every receptor here comes from an adult in good health.

This clone was counted once. The chain couples TRBV29-1 to TRBJ2-7; D is uncertain. V lost 1 base, J lost 1 base, and 11 bases lay in between. This CDR3 spans 14 amino acids. Germline-derived CDR1 and CDR2 are SQVTM and ANQGSEA. The CDR3 spells CSVEGDKASYEQYF. In DNA, the CDR3 is TGCAGCGTTGAAGGCGATAAAGCTTCCTACGAGCAGTACTTC.

This clone was seen once. The chain couples TRBV7-9 to TRBJ2-2; the D is unclear. CDR1 and CDR2 (germline): SEHNR, FQNEAQ (reference sequence). The CDR3 is 16 amino acids. The V end was cut by 6 bases, the J end by 5 bases, with 19 bases between. For the CDR3, the DNA is TGTGCCAGCAGATCGAGCCTTATCGGCGATACCGGGGAGCTGTTTTTT. Its translation: CASRSSLIGDTGELFF. Full variable domain (outside the CDR3, taken from reference TRBV7-9 and TRBJ2-2): DTGVSQNPRHKITKRGQNVTFRCDPISEHNRLYWYRQTLGQGPEFLTYFQNEAQLEKSRLLSDRFSAERPKGSFSTLEIQRTEQGDSAMYLCASRSSLIGDTGELFFGEGSRLTVL.

This chain joins TRBV11-2 and TRBJ2-2; D is ambiguous. The CDR3 totals 14 residues. V was pared by 5 bases and J by 2 bases, with 9 bases between. The germline gives CDR1 SGHAT, CDR2 FQNNGV. The chain's CDR3 is CASSQRSNTGELFF. CDR3 DNA: TGTGCCAGCAGCCAGCGCTCCAACACCGGGGAGCTGTTTTTT.

The gene calls are TRBV2 and TRBJ2-7; the match to TRBD2 covers 10 bases. V was clipped by 2 bases and J by 9 bases; unmatched bases: 10. This CDR3 is built from 15 residues. Germline-derived CDR1 and CDR2 are SNHLY and FYNNEI. The CDR3 coding sequence is TGTGCCAGCAGTGAATACCCTAGCGGGAGTTTCTCGCAGTACTTC. It yields the protein CASSEYPSGSFSQYF.

In its sample, this clone was seen a few times. CDR3: CASSPQGNEQYF. CDR3 DNA: TGTGCCAGCTCACCACAGGGGAACGAGCAGTACTTC. The chain is built from TRBV18 and TRBJ2-7, with D perhaps matching TRBD1 (5 bases). This CDR3 comprises 12 residues. The germline gives CDR1 KGHSH, CDR2 LQKENI. V lost 1 base and J 5 bases, leaving 6 bases between the germline ends.

The gene calls are TRBV19 and TRBJ1-1, with D possibly matching TRBD1 (6 bases). Trimming cost V 2 bases and J 3 bases, with 16 bases left between them. CDR1 is LNHDA, CDR2 SQIVND, per germline (reference sequence). This CDR3 is built from 16 residues. This CDR3 reads CASSIPPGAGDTEAFF. CDR3 nucleotide sequence: TGTGCCAGTAGTATACCCCCGGGGGCCGGGGACACTGAAGCTTTCTTT. Filled out from reference TRBV19 and TRBJ1-1, the complete variable domain reads DGGITQSPKYLFRKEGQNVTLSCEQNLNHDAMYWYRQDPGQGLRLIYYSQIVNDFQKGDIAEGYSVSREKKESFPLTVTSAQKNPTAFYLCASSIPPGAGDTEAFFGQGTRLTVV.

The V gene is TRBV3-1 (or the pseudogene TRBV3-2), the J gene TRBJ2-7; 12 bases align to TRBD1. The V and J ends lost 3 bases and 6 bases, in that order; junction bases with no gene match: 9. The V gene's germline CDR1 is LGHDT and CDR2 YNNKEL (reference sequence). The CDR3 sequence is 16 residues long. This CDR3 is CASSQAGTGGAGEQYF. DNA of the CDR3: TGTGCCAGCAGCCAGGCCGGGACAGGGGGCGCGGGCGAGCAGTACTTC.

This chain connects TRBV27 to TRBJ2-7, with D unclear. CDR3 length equals 12 residues. CDR1 and CDR2 (germline): MNHEY, SMNVEV (reference sequence). Trimming pared 5 bases from V and 5 bases from J, leaving 10 bases between. CDR3 in DNA: TGTGCCAGCAGTCACGGCTTCCACGAGCAGTACTTC. This sequence encodes CASSHGFHEQYF.

V gene TRBV27 combines with J gene TRBJ1-1, with TRBD1 as a possible D gene (6 bases). The V and J ends lost 2 bases and 9 bases respectively, with 7 bases between them. This CDR3 has 11 amino acids. Germline CDR1 MNHEY, CDR2 SMNVEV (reference sequence). CDR3 DNA sequence: TGTGCCAGCAGTTTACGGGGGCAAGCTTTCTTT. Its protein is CASSLRGQAFF.

This chain links TRBV6-6 with TRBJ2-1; 9 bases are a match to TRBD2. Germline V gene data show CDR1 as MNHNY and CDR2 as SVGAGI (reference sequence). CDR3 length: 17 residues. Germline trimming cut 5 bases from V and 7 bases from J; bases unmatched to any gene: 15. CDR3 loop: CASSPQPTRGGGNEQFF. DNA for the CDR3: TGTGCCAGCAGTCCCCAACCCACTCGCGGGGGGGGGAATGAGCAGTTCTTC.

The V and J genes are TRBV7-8 and TRBJ1-5; D may be TRBD1 (6 bases). CDR1 is SGHVS, CDR2 FQNEAQ, per germline. The CDR3 runs 16 residues. V lost 5 bases to trimming and J lost 2 bases, with 16 bases between them. CDR3 sequence (DNA): TGTGCCAGCAGCCCCTTCGGGGGGGCAGGCAATCAGCCCCAGCATTTT. This translates into CASSPFGGAGNQPQHF.

The chain has TRBV10-3 and TRBJ1-2; no reliable D call. This CDR3 has 12 residues. In germline, CDR1 is ENHRY, CDR2 SYGVKD. Between the trimmed V and J ends, which lost 3 bases and 7 bases, there was a span of 9 bases. CDR3 bases: TGTGCCATCAGTGAATCGAACGGTGGCTACACCTTC. The encoded protein is CAISESNGGYTF.

The chain joins TRBV5-4 to TRBJ2-7; no definite D call. This CDR3 is built from 15 residues. The V end lost 4 bases, the J end lost 1 base, and 15 bases lay between the germline ends. Germline lookup yields CDR1 SGHNT and CDR2 YYREEE (reference sequence). CDR3 sequence: CASSPDGRSSYEQYF. CDR3 nucleotides: TGTGCCAGCAGCCCGGACGGCCGCTCTTCCTACGAGCAGTACTTC.

This chain connects TRBV6-2 or TRBV6-3 to TRBJ1-2; 8 bases are shared with TRBD1. Germline V gene data show CDR1 as MNHEY and CDR2 as SVGEGT. The V and J ends lost 4 bases and 4 bases, in that order; junction bases with no gene match: 8. The CDR3 spans 15 residues. The CDR3 loop reads CASSSSGQGPYGYTF. The DNA of the CDR3 is TGTGCCAGCAGTTCCTCAGGACAGGGACCCTATGGCTACACCTTC.

This clone was seen just once. The genes are TRBV19 and TRBJ1-1; 10 bases are a match to TRBD1. The CDR3 has 13 amino acids. Germline loops: CDR1 LNHDA, CDR2 SQIVND (reference sequence). V shed 4 bases, J shed 5 bases, and the junction held 1 base outside the gene matches. The CDR3, as DNA: TGTGCCAGTAGTAGGACAGGGGGGACTGAAGCTTTCTTT. Protein sequence: CASSRTGGTEAFF.

The genes are TRBV5-1 and TRBJ2-7, with D perhaps matching TRBD2 (6 bases). The germline gives CDR1 SGHRS, CDR2 YFSETQ. V shed 6 bases and J shed 3 bases, with 19 bases lying between them. CDR3 size: 15 residues. CDR3: CASKPLGGFHYEQYF. In DNA, the CDR3 is TGCGCCAGCAAACCGCTCGGGGGATTCCACTACGAGCAGTACTTC.

The V gene is TRBV6-8, the J gene TRBJ1-4; D might be TRBD1 (6 bases). Germline V lookup: CDR1 MNHGY, CDR2 SAAAGT. V was trimmed by 7 bases and J by 7 bases, leaving 16 bases between them. The length of the CDR3 is 14 residues. The CDR3, as DNA: TGTGCCAGCATGATTGGGGGCGCAGGTGAAAAACTGTTTTTT. This gives the protein CASMIGGAGEKLFF.

This clone is a singleton in its sample. The chain joins TRBV6-5 to TRBJ1-4; D is perhaps TRBD1 (6 bases). CDR1 is MNHEY, CDR2 SVGAGI, per germline. Trimming removed 2 bases from V and 0 bases from J, with 10 bases in between. This CDR3 spans 16 amino acids. CDR3 sequence: CASSYRGLATNEKLFF. The CDR3 DNA follows: TGTGCCAGCAGTTACCGGGGGCTGGCAACTAATGAAAAACTGTTTTTT.

The chain joins TRBV5-1 to TRBJ2-6; D gene uncertain. This CDR3 is 14 amino acids long. V was shortened by 1 base and J by 1 base, with 3 bases between the two germline ends. Per germline, CDR1 SGHRS and CDR2 YFSETQ. This CDR3 reads CASSLRSGANVLTF. DNA for the CDR3: TGCGCCAGCAGCTTGAGGTCTGGGGCCAACGTCCTGACTTTC.

This clone was counted once. The genes are TRBV5-6 and TRBJ2-1; TRBD1 might be the D (5 bases). The CDR3 runs to 14 residues. CDR1 and CDR2 from the germline V gene are SGHDT and YYEEEE. V was cut by 1 base and J by 10 bases, with 15 bases left in between. The CDR3 DNA follows: TGTGCCAGCAGCTTGTTGGTATTTAGGACAGAGCAGTTCTTC. It yields the protein CASSLLVFRTEQFF.

V and J are TRBV11-3 and TRBJ1-2; D remains unclear. This CDR3 contains 13 residues. CDR1 is SGHNT, CDR2 YENEEA, per germline. Deletions cut 9 bases from V and 0 bases from J, with 11 bases between. The CDR3 here is CARVRSANYGYTF. DNA for the CDR3: TGTGCCAGGGTCAGGTCAGCTAACTATGGCTACACCTTC.

This chain uses TRBV18 with TRBJ2-1, with a tentative D call TRBD1 (6 bases). CDR3 length: 16 residues. V lost 0 bases and J lost 7, with 16 bases in between. Germline V gene lookup returns CDR1 KGHSH and CDR2 LQKENI. Written as DNA, the CDR3 is TGTGCCAGCTCACCACCGGGACAACTGCTTGGGAATGAGCAGTTCTTC. It codes for CASSPPGQLLGNEQFF.

The chain combines TRBV6-5 with TRBJ1-1; D is undetermined. CDR1 is MNHEY and CDR2 is SVGAGI in the germline V gene. Trimming removed 6 bases from V and 0 bases from J, with 11 bases in between. The CDR3 runs 14 residues. The CDR3 sequence: CASSPTTLNTEAFF. The CDR3 nucleotides are TGTGCCAGCAGCCCCACAACTCTGAACACTGAAGCTTTCTTT.

The rearrangement joins TRBV15 to TRBJ2-6; weak D call: TRBD1 (7 bases). Trimming pared 2 bases from V and 4 bases from J, leaving 12 bases between. The CDR3 extends over 16 amino acids. Germline CDR1 is LNHNV and CDR2 is YYDKDF (reference sequence). The CDR3 loop reads CATSRFRGAGANVLTF. In nucleotides, the CDR3 is TGTGCCACCAGCAGATTCAGGGGGGCCGGGGCCAACGTCCTGACTTTC.

This clone was seen a handful of times. The chain links TRBV29-1 to TRBJ2-1; TRBD1 aligns across 9 bases. CDR3 size: 14 residues. The V and J ends lost 6 bases and 9 bases, in that order; junction bases with no gene match: 12. Looked up from germline, CDR1 is SQVTM and CDR2 is ANQGSEA. The CDR3 nucleotides are TGCAGCGTCTCACCGACAGGGGGGTTAGTTGAGCAGTTCTTC. Its protein product is CSVSPTGGLVEQFF.

This clone turned up a few times. J is TRBJ1-1 and V is TRBV19; the match to TRBD1 covers 8 bases. Per germline, CDR1 LNHDA and CDR2 SQIVND (reference sequence). V was clipped by 5 bases and J by 3 bases; unmatched bases: 11. The CDR3 is 16 residues long. DNA for the CDR3: TGTGCCAGTAGTCTCCTACCCGGGACAGGCCACACTGAAGCTTTCTTT. Translated: CASSLLPGTGHTEAFF. The full variable domain, completed using reference TRBV19 and TRBJ1-1, is DGGITQSPKYLFRKEGQNVTLSCEQNLNHDAMYWYRQDPGQGLRLIYYSQIVNDFQKGDIAEGYSVSREKKESFPLTVTSAQKNPTAFYLCASSLLPGTGHTEAFFGQGTRLTVV.

This chain links TRBV19 with TRBJ1-3, with D hard to call. The germline CDR1 and CDR2 sequences are LNHDA and SQIVND (reference sequence). This CDR3 has 14 amino acids. V was trimmed by 7 bases and J by 0 bases, leaving 10 bases between them. CDR3 amino acids: CASKEILSGNTIYF. CDR3 DNA sequence: TGTGCCAGTAAGGAGATCCTCTCTGGAAACACCATATATTTT.

V gene TRBV5-1 combines with J gene TRBJ1-6; tentatively, D is TRBD1 (5 bases). The V end was cut by 5 bases, the J end by 8 bases, with 11 bases between. Germline V gene lookup returns CDR1 SGHRS and CDR2 YFSETQ. The length of the CDR3 is 13 residues. The CDR3 DNA is TGCGCCAGCAGTAACTCGGGGGATTCACCCCTCCACTTT. This translates into CASSNSGDSPLHF.

The gene calls are TRBV2 and TRBJ2-1; 11 positions match TRBD2. Losses at the gene ends were 5 bases for V and 4 bases for J; bases not matched to a gene: 10. This CDR3 region has 17 residues. CDR1 is SNHLY and CDR2 is FYNNEI in the germline V gene. DNA of the CDR3: TGTGCCAGCAGTTCTCCGGAGGGACTAGCGGAATACAATGAGCAGTTCTTC. This gives the protein CASSSPEGLAEYNEQFF.